This T cell receptor beta chain is from a study of T cell repertoires in cytomegalovirus infection. About the research overall: Through public TCR beta signatures, both CMV infection and matching HLA type were indicated.

There are 11 residues in the CDR3. The V gene lost 5 bases and the J gene lost 8 bases, with 7 bases spanning the gap. The germline V gene encodes CDR1 LGHNT and CDR2 FRNRAP. TCRdb processed the reads anew with MiXCR; each CDR3 protein has one entry. The sample has approximately 110,000 distinct CDR3 sequences, 25% to 35% seen once. With respect to this clonotype: As yet, its antigen is unknown.

Study-wide points: Within the response measured ex vivo, HLA-C-restricted CMV-specific TCR beta clonotypes were dominant. Summed frequency of public TCR beta families distinguished CMV carriers with the relevant HLA.

The source of this sequence is a human donor in good health (CMV status not recorded). Some clones in this sample may be carry-over from other donors' samples. Source: CD8+ T cells from cultured PBMCs, taken from culture after CMV antigen stimulation. The chain employs TRBV12-5 and TRBJ2-1; D may be TRBD2 (6 bases). The DNA for the CDR3 is TGTGCTAGTGGTACGGGGGATGAGCAGTTCTTC. Residues: CASGTGDEQFF.